The source of this T cell receptor beta chain is a study of HIV-infected patients and healthy controls (TCRdb year 2014). This clonotype was seen a handful of times. Its antigen specificity is not known. No base quality information exists; no much larger clone differs at one position. The library was produced with 5' RACE. The sequencer listed for this sample is Illumina MiSeq. TCRdb itself trimmed the public reads at Q25 with fastp, ran MiXCR and retained productive beta chains. Every CDR3 protein is listed once, alongside the most common genes and DNA of its rows. A total of around 67,000 distinct CDR3 sequences appear in this sample, 15% to 20% of them only once. The ten largest clonotypes hold approximately 5.4% of the sample. CDR1 and CDR2, per the germline V gene, are SGHNT and YENEEA. The CDR3 sequence holds 19 residues, the cysteine and phenylalanine included. Only the CDR3 portion is preserved as DNA: 57 bases, with reading frame beginning at the first base. From V the trimming removes 6 bases and from J it removes 1 base, while the gene matches leave 16 bases of the junction unaccounted for.

The sequencing input was CD4+ T cells from blood. Recombination linked TRBV11-3 to TRBJ2-3, with 10 bases aligning to TRBD2. This receptor was taken from a human donor in good health. The CDR3 reads CASSRGPGASGGRTDTQYF. The nucleotides read TGTGCCAGCAGTCGAGGCCCCGGGGCTAGCGGGGGTCGCACAGATACGCAGTATTTT.